This T cell receptor (beta chain) was retrieved from a study of OX40 agonist ivuxolimab in advanced cancers. The overall study: A partial response was reached by three patients: one with hepatocellular carcinoma and two with cutaneous melanoma.

Method: immunoSEQ multiplex PCR; TCRdb's copy keeps in-frame clones and lacks some. The data hold approximately 33,000 clones, with 85% to 95% observed a single time. The sequence was obtained from an adult with an advanced solid tumor such as melanoma, head and neck, liver or kidney cancer. The specimen comprised CD4+ or CD8+ T cells sorted from blood, sampled in a trial of the OX40 agonist ivuxolimab.

The CDR3 reads CASSHGAGNGYTF. The DNA of the CDR3 is TGTGCCAGCAGTCACGGCGCTGGGAATGGCTACACCTTC. The gene calls are TRBV6-6 and TRBJ1-2, with D unclear. The CDR3 is 13 amino acids. V was shortened by 5 bases and J by 6 bases, with 13 bases between the two germline ends. Germline CDR1 and CDR2: MNHNY and SVGAGI (reference sequence).